The source of this TCR beta chain is a study of blood T cell repertoires in COVID-19. Repertoires were generated with immunoSEQ multiplex PCR, while TCRdb's copy carries only in-frame clones and drops some. The sample includes a few hundred thousand clones, roughly 75% of them seen just once. The germline V gene has CDR1 MGHDK and CDR2 SYGVNS. V lost 2 bases to trimming and J lost 0 bases, with 14 bases between them. The length of the CDR3 is 17 residues. The receptor was derived from a woman in her seventies with acute or convalescent COVID-19. Input material: peripheral blood. The rearrangement uses TRBV25-1 and TRBJ2-1; D is possibly TRBD1 (6 bases). DNA of the CDR3: TGTGCCAGCAGTGAAATATCAGGGGCAGGCTCCTACAATGAGCAGTTCTTC. Translating gives CASSEISGAGSYNEQFF.